This TCR beta chain was identified in a study of blood T cells in healthy people across ages. V was cut by 4 bases and J by 2 bases, with 14 bases left in between. There are 15 residues in the CDR3. Per germline, CDR1 SGHTA and CDR2 FQGNSA. A sample-barcoded 5' primer and a J-beta primer mix were used in a second PCR of roughly 6 to 11 cycles. TCRdb processed the 5' RACE reads anew with MiXCR; each CDR3 protein has one entry. The data contain approximately 770,000 distinct CDR3 sequences, nearly 60% of them singletons. Material for sequencing was blood. This clonotype originated in a man aged 30 to 39 in good health. The chain uses TRBV7-2 and TRBJ1-2; no definite D call. For the CDR3, the DNA is TGTGCCAGCAGCTCCTCCCTACAGAGAAACTATGGCTACACCTTC. Its translation is CASSSSLQRNYGYTF.